This T cell receptor beta chain was recorded in a study of early T cells in non-severe SARS-CoV-2 infection. TCRdb re-called the 5' RACE reads with MiXCR, one entry per CDR3 protein. The sample contains 65,000 to 85,000 distinct CDR3 sequences, around a sixth of which appear only once. The table lists this clonotype with a few counts. Unmatched junction bases numbered 4, after V lost 6 bases and J lost 0 bases. CDR3 length: 15 residues. CDR1 and CDR2 (germline): SGHAT, FQNNGV. J is TRBJ2-1 and V is TRBV11-2; 8 bases fit TRBD2. The clonotype originates from an adult who was a healthcare worker with PCR-confirmed SARS-CoV-2 infection or an uninfected control (not recorded which). Specimen: whole blood. In DNA form, the CDR3 reads TGTGCCAGCAGTCTACTAGCGGCCTCCTACAATGAGCAGTTCTTC. Protein: CASSLLAASYNEQFF.